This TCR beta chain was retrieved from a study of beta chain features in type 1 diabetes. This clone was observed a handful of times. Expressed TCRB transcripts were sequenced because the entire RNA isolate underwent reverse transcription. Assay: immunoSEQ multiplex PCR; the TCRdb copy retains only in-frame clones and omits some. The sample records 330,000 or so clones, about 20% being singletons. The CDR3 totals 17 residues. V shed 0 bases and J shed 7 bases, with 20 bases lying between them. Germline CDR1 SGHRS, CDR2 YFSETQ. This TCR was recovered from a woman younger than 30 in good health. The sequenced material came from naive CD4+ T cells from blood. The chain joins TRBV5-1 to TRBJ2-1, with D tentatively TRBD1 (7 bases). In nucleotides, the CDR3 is TGCGCCAGCAGCTTGGGTCCTGGGTCAGGGGGGAGGAATGAGCAGTTCTTC. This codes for CASSLGPGSGGRNEQFF.